This T cell receptor (beta chain) stems from a study of T cell repertoires in cytomegalovirus infection (dated by TCRdb to between 2018 and 2020). With regard to the full study: The HLA type of each donor mattered for the analysis, because public TCR beta signatures pointed to carriage of CMV infection along with the matching HLA type. Overall results and qualifications from the work: The ex vivo response was dominated by HLA-C-restricted CMV-specific TCR beta clonotypes, and the single most frequent clonotype in two of eight donors was supplied by these HLA-C-restricted clonotypes. Carriers of CMV infection plus the relevant HLA type were discriminated by the cumulative frequency of public TCR beta family members in the study cohort and in an independent roughly 370-donor cohort.

A word on this clonotype: Its binding antigen is unknown. No clone much larger than this one lies a single base away; base qualities are absent.

TCRdb records Illumina HiSeq 1500 as the sequencer. TCRdb passed the public sequencing reads through fastp at Q25 and MiXCR, retaining productive beta sequences. Every entry covers one CDR3 protein and lists the most common genes and DNA from its rows. A total of about 530,000 distinct CDR3 sequences appear in this sample, about 25% of them only once. The top ten constitute about 12% of the sample. Material for sequencing was PBMCs. The TCR originated in a human donor in good health (CMV status not recorded). Some clones in this sample may be carry-over from other donors' samples.

The DNA sequence is given as TGTGCCAGCAGCCAAGCGTCACAGGGTTTCGGAAAACTGTTTTTT. It translates to CASSQASQGFGKLFF. The rearranged segments are TRBV14 and TRBJ1-4; the D gene is perhaps TRBD1, on 6 matching bases. Measured from the cysteine to the phenylalanine, the CDR3 is 15 residues long. The DNA shown is the 45-base CDR3, in frame from base 1. V and J lose 1 base and 10 bases, and a span of 16 bases separates them. CDR1 and CDR2 are drawn from the germline V gene: SGHDN, FVKESK.